One and the same sample provided the 17 T cell receptor beta chains below, sequenced in a study of blood T cell repertoires in COVID-19 (dated by TCRdb to about 2020). The library was produced with the immunoSEQ multiplex PCR assay. TCRdb provides this immuneACCESS table in a form limited to in-frame rearrangements. Some clones are lacking; in checked studies, under half of them reflect an unresolved V gene, and why the rest are absent is not known. The table for this sample lists over 15,000 clones; roughly nine tenths of them were counted only once. The top ten clones comprise 24% of the sample. The sequencing sample was made of peripheral blood. The receptors here all came from a man aged 60 to 69 with acute or convalescent COVID-19.

The rearrangement uses TRBV5-4 and TRBJ2-7; TRBD1 is a possible D gene (5 bases). V lost 4 bases and J 4 bases, leaving 9 bases between the germline ends. This CDR3 region has 12 residues. In germline, CDR1 is SGHNT, CDR2 YYREEE (reference sequence). CDR3 sequence: CASSQDSYEQYF. In nucleotides, the CDR3 is TGTGCCAGCAGCCAAGACAGTTACGAGCAGTACTTC.

The chain combines TRBV5-1 with TRBJ2-3; TRBD1 matches 7 bases. After removal of 0 bases from V and 1 base from J, the junction contained 5 bases not matched to a gene. This CDR3 has 16 amino acids. CDR1 and CDR2 (germline): SGHRS, YFSETQ. CDR3 sequence reads: CASSLDDRAGTDTQYF. The CDR3 DNA follows: TGCGCCAGCAGCTTGGATGACAGGGCCGGCACAGATACGCAGTATTTT.

The chain has TRBV24-1 and TRBJ1-1; 7 bases map to TRBD1. Unmatched junction bases numbered 2, after V lost 9 bases and J lost 5 bases. Per germline, CDR1 KGHDR and CDR2 SFDVKD. The CDR3 runs 11 residues. The CDR3 loop is CATEGQTEAFF. In DNA, the CDR3 is TGTGCCACCGAGGGACAGACTGAAGCTTTCTTT.

This chain links TRBV19 with TRBJ1-1, with TRBD1 matching over 9 bases. CDR3 size: 14 residues. After removal of 6 bases from V and 5 bases from J, the junction contained 7 bases not matched to a gene. Germline values: CDR1 LNHDA, CDR2 SQIVND (reference sequence). For the CDR3, the DNA is TGTGCCAGTAGCTTACAGGGGGCGAGGACTGAAGCTTTCTTT. Residues: CASSLQGARTEAFF. Combining the CDR3 with reference TRBV19 and TRBJ1-1 gives the whole variable domain DGGITQSPKYLFRKEGQNVTLSCEQNLNHDAMYWYRQDPGQGLRLIYYSQIVNDFQKGDIAEGYSVSREKKESFPLTVTSAQKNPTAFYLCASSLQGARTEAFFGQGTRLTVV.

The V call is TRBV7-8, the J call TRBJ2-1; tentatively, D is TRBD1 (5 bases). This CDR3 is built from 18 residues. V lost 5 bases, J lost 8 bases, and 28 bases lay in between. The V gene's germline CDR1 is SGHVS and CDR2 FQNEAQ. The CDR3 reads CASSLDTLDPLAIYEQFF. The CDR3 DNA reads as TGTGCCAGCAGCCTGGACACACTGGACCCGTTGGCCATCTATGAGCAGTTCTTC. Full variable domain (rest looked up from reference TRBV7-8 and TRBJ2-1): GAGVSQSPRYKVAKRGQDVALRCDPISGHVSLFWYQQALGQGPEFLTYFQNEAQLDKSGLPSDRFFAERPEGSVSTLKIQRTQQEDSAVYLCASSLDTLDPLAIYEQFFGPGTRLTVL.

The J gene is TRBJ2-1, the V gene TRBV19; the match to TRBD2 covers 7 bases. Per germline, CDR1 LNHDA and CDR2 SQIVND (reference sequence). After removal of 5 bases from V and 6 bases from J, the junction contained 10 bases not matched to a gene. The CDR3 runs 15 residues. The CDR3, as DNA: TGTGCCAGTAGTCGTCCGGGGACTACATCCAATGAGCAGTTCTTC. Protein sequence: CASSRPGTTSNEQFF. The full variable domain, completed using reference TRBV19 and TRBJ2-1, is DGGITQSPKYLFRKEGQNVTLSCEQNLNHDAMYWYRQDPGQGLRLIYYSQIVNDFQKGDIAEGYSVSREKKESFPLTVTSAQKNPTAFYLCASSRPGTTSNEQFFGPGTRLTVL.

The table lists this clone with a few counts. The chain uses TRBV10-2 and TRBJ1-2; D gene ambiguous. This CDR3 contains 13 residues. CDR1 and CDR2 from the germline V gene are WSHSY and SAAADI. Trimming stripped 4 bases from V and 0 bases from J, with 6 bases between. The CDR3 sequence is CASSVLANYGYTF. The CDR3 DNA is TGCGCCAGCAGTGTCTTAGCTAACTATGGCTACACCTTC.

This chain uses TRBV7-8 with TRBJ2-2; 7 nucleotides align to TRBD2. The CDR3 sequence is 16 residues long. Trimming took 2 bases from V and 10 from J; bases not matched to a gene: 13. In germline, CDR1 is SGHVS, CDR2 FQNEAQ. This chain's CDR3 is CASSLSSGGSPVELFF. CDR3 nucleotides: TGTGCCAGCAGCTTATCGTCGGGAGGTTCACCGGTGGAGCTGTTTTTT.

This rearrangement joins TRBV3-1 (or the pseudogene TRBV3-2) to TRBJ1-3; D gene ambiguous. Germline-derived CDR1 and CDR2 are LGHDT and YNNKEL (reference sequence). V shed 1 base and J shed 0 bases, with 10 bases lying between them. The CDR3 is 16 amino acids. The CDR3 sequence is CASSQGLMSSGNTIYF. In nucleotides, the CDR3 is TGTGCCAGCAGCCAAGGTCTAATGAGCTCTGGAAACACCATATATTTT.

This chain connects TRBV6-5 to TRBJ2-2, with D unclear. CDR1 is MNHEY and CDR2 is SVGAGI in the germline V gene. This CDR3 is 13 amino acids long. Trimming removed 2 bases at V and 8 bases at J, with 9 bases between. CDR3 in amino acids: CASSYGTGGELFF. CDR3 nucleotides: TGTGCCAGCAGTTACGGAACCGGGGGGGAGCTGTTTTTT.

There are a few counts of this clone. The chain has TRBV5-6 and TRBJ2-7, with 9 bases aligning to TRBD1. V dropped 4 bases and J dropped 2; count of bases not matched to a gene: 7. CDR3 length: 15 amino acids. Germline-derived CDR1 and CDR2 are SGHDT and YYEEEE. CDR3 DNA: TGTGCCAGCAGCGACGGACAGGGGTCGCCCTACGAGCAGTACTTC. Its translation is CASSDGQGSPYEQYF. The full variable domain, in which reference TRBV5-6 and TRBJ2-7 provide the parts outside the CDR3, is DAGVTQSPTHLIKTRGQQVTLRCSPKSGHDTVSWYQQALGQGPQFIFQYYEEEERQRGNFPDRFSGHQFPNYSSELNVNALLLGDSALYLCASSDGQGSPYEQYFGPGTRLTVT.

The J gene is TRBJ2-2, the V gene TRBV11-2; possible D gene TRBD2, 5 bases. Between the trimmed V and J ends, which lost 8 bases and 1 base, there was a span of 17 bases. Germline V gene sequence: CDR1 SGHAT, CDR2 FQNNGV. The CDR3 covers 16 residues. The CDR3 loop is CASVSERRRNTGELFF. The CDR3, as DNA: TGTGCCAGCGTATCCGAGAGGAGGCGGAACACCGGGGAGCTGTTTTTT.

The rearrangement uses TRBV6-2 or TRBV6-3 and TRBJ2-7; D might be TRBD2 (7 bases). CDR3 length: 12 residues. Germline CDR1 is MNHEY and CDR2 is SVGEGT. Trimming left V 2 bases short and J 9 bases short, with 11 bases between. The CDR3 loop is CASSYGGGPQYF. For the CDR3, the DNA is TGTGCCAGCAGTTACGGCGGGGGCCCGCAGTACTTC.

J is TRBJ1-1 and V is TRBV29-1; D might be TRBD1 (6 bases). The CDR3 is 13 residues long. Germline V CDR1 and CDR2: SQVTM, ANQGSEA. V was shortened by 4 bases and J by 1 base, with 10 bases between the two germline ends. CDR3 sequence (DNA): TGCAGCGTTGGTGGGGGCAGGAACACTGAAGCTTTCTTT. Translating it yields CSVGGGRNTEAFF.

V gene TRBV27 combines with J gene TRBJ2-5; TRBD2 might be the D (6 bases). There are 12 residues in the CDR3. From germline, CDR1 is MNHEY and CDR2 SMNVEV (reference sequence). V lost 3 bases to trimming and J lost 7 bases, with 9 bases between them. DNA of the CDR3: TGTGCCAGCAGTTTCGGGGGAAGGACCCAGTACTTC. Translating it yields CASSFGGRTQYF.

In DNA form, the CDR3 reads TGTGCCAGCAGTTACAGGGGAGGGGGTCGTGAAAAACTGTTTTTT. Translating it yields CASSYRGGGREKLFF. V and J are TRBV6-5 and TRBJ1-4, with D possibly TRBD1 on 6 matching bases. CDR3 size: 15 residues. Deletions cut 2 bases from V and 7 bases from J, with 14 bases between. Germline assignment: CDR1 MNHEY and CDR2 SVGAGI.

This rearrangement joins TRBV27 to TRBJ2-1, with 7 bases matching TRBD2. Trimming removed 7 bases from V and 4 bases from J; junction bases left unmatched: 4. CDR3 length: 13 residues. The germline V gene encodes CDR1 MNHEY and CDR2 SMNVEV (reference sequence). In DNA form, the CDR3 reads TGTGCCAGCACCTCTAGCGGTTACAATGAGCAGTTCTTC. Translating it yields CASTSSGYNEQFF.